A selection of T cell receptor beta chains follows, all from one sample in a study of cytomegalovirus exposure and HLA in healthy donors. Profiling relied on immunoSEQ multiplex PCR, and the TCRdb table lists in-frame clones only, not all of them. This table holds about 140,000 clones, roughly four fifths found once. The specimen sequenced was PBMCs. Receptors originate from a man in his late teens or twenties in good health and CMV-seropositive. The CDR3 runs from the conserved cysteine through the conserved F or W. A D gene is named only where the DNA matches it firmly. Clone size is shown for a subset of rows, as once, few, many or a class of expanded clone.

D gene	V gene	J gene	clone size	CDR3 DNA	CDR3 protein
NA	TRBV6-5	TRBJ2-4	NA	TGTGCCAGCAAGCGAGTTGGGGGGTACGGCATTCAGTACTTC	CASKRVGGYGIQYF
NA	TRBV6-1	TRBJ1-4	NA	TGTGCCAGGGGGGAGGGAGCTAATGAAAAACTGTTTTTT	CARGEGANEKLFF
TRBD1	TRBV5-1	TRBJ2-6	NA	TGCGCCAGCAGATCCGGGACAGGGATATCTGGGGCCAACGTCCTGACTTTC	CASRSGTGISGANVLTF
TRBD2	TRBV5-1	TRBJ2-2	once	TGCGCCAGCATCCCGGGACTAGCGGGGTCCGGCAGCACCGGGGAGCTGTTTTTT	CASIPGLAGSGSTGELFF
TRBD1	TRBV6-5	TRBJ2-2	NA	TGTGCCAGCAGTTACTCTCTGACAGGGGACGGGGAGCTGTTTTTT	CASSYSLTGDGELFF
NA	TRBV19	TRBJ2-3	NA	TGTGCCAGTAGTATTGTTTTAGCGATCACAGATACGCAGTATTTT	CASSIVLAITDTQYF
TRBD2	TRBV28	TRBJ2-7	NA	TGTGCCAGCAGGGGACTACCGGGACTAGCGGGAGTGGGGGGGTCCTACGAGCAGTACTTC	CASRGLPGLAGVGGSYEQYF
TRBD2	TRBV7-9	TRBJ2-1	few	TGTGCCAGCAGCTTTAGCGGGAGTTCCTACAATGAGCAGTTCTTC	CASSFSGSSYNEQFF
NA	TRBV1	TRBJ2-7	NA	TGCACCAGCAGCCGAGAGGACAGTTCCTACGAGCAGTACTTC	CTSSREDSSYEQYF
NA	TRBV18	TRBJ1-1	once	TGTGCCAGCTCACCACGATTATCCGGGGTTCAGACTGAAGCTTTCTTT	CASSPRLSGVQTEAFF
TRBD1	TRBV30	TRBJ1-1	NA	TGTGCCTGGACCCATCCCGGACAGGGGAGGACTGAAGCTTTCTTT	CAWTHPGQGRTEAFF
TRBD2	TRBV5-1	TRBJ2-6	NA	TGCGCCAGCAGCTTGGGACTAGCCTTCTTCTCTGGGGCCAACGTCCTGACTTTC	CASSLGLAFFSGANVLTF
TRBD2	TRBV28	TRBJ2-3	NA	TGTGCCAGCAGTTTGGGGCTAGCGGAGAGCACAGATACGCAGTATTTT	CASSLGLAESTDTQYF
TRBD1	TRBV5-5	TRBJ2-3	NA	TGTGCCAGCAGCTTGGGGACAGGGTGGGTTGTAGATACGCAGTATTTT	CASSLGTGWVVDTQYF
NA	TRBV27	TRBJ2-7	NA	TGTGCCAGCAGTTCCCTCAGGACACGTACCTACGAGCAGTACTTC	CASSSLRTRTYEQYF
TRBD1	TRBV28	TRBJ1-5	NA	TGTGCCAGTACCTCAGGGGGCTTAAGGCTCCTATTAGCTCAGCCCCAGCATTTT	CASTSGGLRLLLAQPQHF
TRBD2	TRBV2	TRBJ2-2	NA	TGTGCCAGCAGCTTGACTAGCGGGAGTTTAGGGACCGGGGAGCTGTTTTTT	CASSLTSGSLGTGELFF
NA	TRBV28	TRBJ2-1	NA	TGTGCCAGCAGTTTTAGCCACAATGAGCAGTTCTTC	CASSFSHNEQFF
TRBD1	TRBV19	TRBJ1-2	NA	TGTGCCAGTAGTATGACAGGGAATGGCTACACCTTC	CASSMTGNGYTF
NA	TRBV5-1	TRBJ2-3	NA	TGCGCCAGCAGCCCCGCCGGAGGGCCAGATACGCAGTATTTT	CASSPAGGPDTQYF
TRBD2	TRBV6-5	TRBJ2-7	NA	TGTGCCAGCAGTTACTGGCGGGAGGGATACGAGCAGTACTTC	CASSYWREGYEQYF
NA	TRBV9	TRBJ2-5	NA	TGTGCCAGCAGCAGCGGAATAGGGGGACAAGAGACCCAGTACTTC	CASSSGIGGQETQYF
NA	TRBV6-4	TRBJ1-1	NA	TGTGCCAGCAGTTCATGGTACCGGGATACTGAAGCTTTCTTT	CASSSWYRDTEAFF
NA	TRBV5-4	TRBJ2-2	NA	TGTGCCAATGGACAGATAACCGGGGAGCTGTTTTTT	CANGQITGELFF
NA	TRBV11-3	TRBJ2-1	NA	TGTGCCAGCAGCTTAGGGCCTAATGAGCAGTTCTTC	CASSLGPNEQFF
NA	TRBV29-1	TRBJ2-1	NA	TGCAGCGGGGGAGGGGGAAGCTCCTACAATGAGCAGTTCTTC	CSGGGGSSYNEQFF
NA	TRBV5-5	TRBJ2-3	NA	TGTGCCAGCACCTCCGGGAACACAGATACGCAGTATTTT	CASTSGNTDTQYF
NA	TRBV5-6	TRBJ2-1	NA	TGTGCCAGCAGCTTACGGACAGAATACAATGAGCAGTTCTTC	CASSLRTEYNEQFF
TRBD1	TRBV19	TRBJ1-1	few	TGTGCCAGTAGTCATGGACAGGGGAACACTGAAGCTTTCTTT	CASSHGQGNTEAFF
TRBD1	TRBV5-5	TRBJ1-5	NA	TGTGCCAGCAGCTTGGACAGGCAGGGGGCGAATCAGCCCCAGCATTTT	CASSLDRQGANQPQHF
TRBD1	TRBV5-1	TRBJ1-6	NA	TGCGCCAGCAGCTCGGGACAGGGGTATAATTCACCCCTCCACTTT	CASSSGQGYNSPLHF
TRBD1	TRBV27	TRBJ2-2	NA	TGTGCCAGCAGTTTATCCCGGACAGGTCTAACGAGTACCGGGGAGCTGTTTTTT	CASSLSRTGLTSTGELFF
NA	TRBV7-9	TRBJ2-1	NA	TGTGCCAGCAGTCCCGGAGGCGTTAATGAGCAGTTCTTC	CASSPGGVNEQFF
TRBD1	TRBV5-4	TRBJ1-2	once	TGTGCCAGCAGCTTGGGGACAGGGGGCGCATTGTCGAGCTATGGCTACACCTTC	CASSLGTGGALSSYGYTF
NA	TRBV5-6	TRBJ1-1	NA	TGTGCCAGCAGCGCTTTGACACCGAACACTGAAGCTTTCTTT	CASSALTPNTEAFF
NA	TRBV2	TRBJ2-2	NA	TGTGCCAGCATGAGTAGGGAGACCGGGGAGCTGTTTTTT	CASMSRETGELFF
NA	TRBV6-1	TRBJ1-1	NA	TGTGCCAGCAGTGTAAGACAGGTTCCACCAGACACTGAAGCTTTCTTT	CASSVRQVPPDTEAFF
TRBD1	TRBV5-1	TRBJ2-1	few	TGCGCCAGCAGCACCCCGACAGGGTCGACCAATGAGCAGTTCTTC	CASSTPTGSTNEQFF
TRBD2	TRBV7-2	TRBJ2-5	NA	TGTGCCAGCAGCTTAGGACTAGCTCGAGAGACCCAGTACTTC	CASSLGLARETQYF
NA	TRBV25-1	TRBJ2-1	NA	TGTGCCAGCAGTGAGATGGGGCTAGTAGGCTACAATGAGCAGTTCTTC	CASSEMGLVGYNEQFF